This T cell receptor beta chain appears in the sequencing data of a study of Ad26.COV2.S vaccination and SARS-CoV-2 variants. Looked up from germline, CDR1 is SGHRS and CDR2 is YFSETQ. V shed 4 bases, J shed 3 bases, and the junction held 4 bases outside the gene matches. The CDR3 is 15 amino acids. TCRdb keeps only in-frame clones here, not all; method: immunoSEQ multiplex PCR. Here the sample spans around 340,000 clones, 75% to 90% being singletons. Treatment described: over 15 received Ad26.COV2.S at low or high dose, single or two shots; several received placebo; per-sample allocation not given. Sampling happened 63 days after the first vaccine or placebo injection.

The sequenced sample was peripheral blood, obtained in a trial of Ad26.COV2.S vaccine versus placebo. This chain links TRBV5-1 with TRBJ1-1; 12 bases agree with TRBD1. The source of this sequence is a person between 18 and 59 years old who received the Ad26.COV2.S COVID-19 vaccine or a placebo. CDR3 DNA: TGCGCCAGCAGCCCGGGGGACAGGGGGCACACTGAAGCTTTCTTT. Protein product: CASSPGDRGHTEAFF.